A single TCR beta chain is shown here with its context. This sample is drawn from a study of blood T cell repertoires in COVID-19. The data were produced by immunoSEQ multiplex PCR, yet TCRdb's version contains in-frame clones alone and is incomplete. The sample consists of about 57,000 clones, roughly 86% of them appearing once. The V and J ends lost 6 bases and 5 bases, in that order; junction bases with no gene match: 14. CDR3 length equals 19 residues. Germline values: CDR1 SEHNR, CDR2 FQNEAQ (reference sequence). This rearrangement joins TRBV7-9 to TRBJ2-2; 14 nucleotides match TRBD2. The TCR was taken from a woman aged 80 or over with acute or convalescent COVID-19. Specimen: peripheral blood. In nucleotides, the CDR3 is TGTGCCAGCAGTTACACGGGACTAGCGGGAGCGGGCGGAACCGGGGAGCTGTTTTTT. This encodes CASSYTGLAGAGGTGELFF.